This entry is about one T cell receptor (beta chain). Its cognate antigen has yet to be identified. Within one base of it there is no much larger clone, and no base qualities were kept. The cohort was made up of approximately 670 healthy bone marrow donors. At the time of sampling, every cohort member was nominally healthy, though immune exposures that went unrecorded were likely present. The donor tested CMV seronegative, placing the donor among the 350 or so seronegative members of the cohort. A peripheral blood sample was collected from each donor, and TCR beta sequencing was performed on peripheral blood mononuclear cells. Genomic DNA was extracted from the blood cell samples with the Qiagen DNeasy Blood Extraction Kit. V is reduced by 7 bases and J by 4 bases, leaving a spacing of 13 bases between them. The germline V gene yields MDHEN for CDR1 and SYDVKM for CDR2. The CDR3 contains 14 residues, cysteine and phenylalanine counted. The CDR3 DNA has 42 bases and is translated from base 1.

The record originates from a study of cytomegalovirus exposure and HLA in healthy donors (dated by TCRdb to the late 2010s). At the level of the whole study: An earlier analysis of a few hundred of the donors reported about 280 Gb of sequence data and 117 million unique TCR beta sequences obtained from about 179 million T cells. Rather than drawing on any new phenotypic data, the later analysis identified candidate immune exposures from TCR beta sequences and the way those sequences occurred across donors. Around 320 gigabases of sequencing data and approximately 80 million unique TCR sequences were included in an early release covering about 700 HLA-typed donors. In a later analysis, previously published TCR beta repertoires from about 670 donors were re-analyzed and high-resolution HLA genotyping was added so that TCR occurrence patterns could be studied. Across 300 to 500 genotyped donors of the cohort, an average of 235,054 unique TCR beta nucleotide sequences per donor were sequenced, and around 20% of those sequences were non-productive. Class I and class II HLA loci were covered by the typing at four-digit resolution. In addition to the first cohort of 666 subjects, a separate validation cohort of 100 to 150 different subjects was used. The study was designed to test whether signatures of past pathogen exposure could be identified by cataloging public T cell receptors. Because of strong linkage in the cohort, roughly five DR-DQ haplotypes were treated as single units for association and clustering. The T cell repertoires of some 700 subjects were profiled by immunosequencing and related to cytomegalovirus serostatus. Genome-wide SNP genotypes for about 65% of the 666 donors were used in a later genetic analysis, which treated that subset as a discovery cohort. Every repertoire in the discovery cohort had been generated on one and the same sequencing platform. An earlier analysis of several hundred of the donors used high-throughput TCR beta sequencing to judge whether each TCR beta V gene segment behaved as functional or pseudogenic. The number of typed donors differed by locus: 629-630 for A, B, C, DRB1 and DQB1; some 500 for DQA1; roughly 600 for DPA1; and some 470 for DPB1. Of the 398 genotyped donors, roughly 85% fell in the genetic ancestry cluster associated with self-reported Caucasian donors. Donor age, sex, ethnicity and CMV serostatus were compiled together with the repertoire data. High-throughput TCR immunosequencing, statistical association of individual TCRs with disease status, and machine learning were combined to predict cytomegalovirus infection status. Overall study results and their limits: In vitro tests confirmed that three of the cytomegalovirus-associated TCR beta chains recognize cytomegalovirus antigens. The authors suggested that the approach could potentially be extended to other disease states and immunological phenotypes. Presence/absence analyses assumed roughly uniform sequencing depth across donors, an assumption that may not hold. Across donors, most TCR sequences were observed very rarely, whereas some public TCRs were present in many individuals. The classifier was reported to diagnose cytomegalovirus status with high specificity and sensitivity in both the original and validation cohorts. Linkage disequilibrium might explain the correlated functional status among segregating V segments, but an unknown experimental factor could not be excluded. Some IMGT-functional V segments, including TRBV6-2 and TRBV6-3, could not be told apart with the 87-base-pair reads, so those segments were excluded. Strong co-occurrence of HLA alleles, especially DR and DQ, made assigning TCR associations to individual alleles difficult. Because some donors lacked HLA typing at each locus, the association tests relied only on the typed subset. A further reported finding was that TCR beta sequences accurately predicted the HLA-A and HLA-B alleles for most subjects in the first cohort. In an earlier analysis of roughly 500 of the donors, most TCR beta V segments appeared in productive rearrangements about 90% or about 30% of the time, broadly matching IMGT annotations. CMV serostatus was the only immune exposure information available for the cohort. Compared with the roughly 600-donor mean, donors in an Asian-associated ancestry cluster had fewer N-insertions in productive TCRs, according to a later genetic analysis. Seventeen rarely observed V segments, including chromosome 9 orphons, were excluded from the earlier analysis of just under 600 of the donors because counts were too low. A cluster of highly shared sequence variants was judged likely to represent a technical artifact of the sequencing pipeline. A later genetic analysis associated a missense DCLRE1C variant with V-gene and J-gene trimming of TCR beta chains, and an independent cohort replicated the association. This cohort had only TCR beta chains sequenced, and the lack of alpha or paired-chain data limited which features could be detected. At a false discovery rate of 0.05, a later analysis linked 15,000 to 20,000 TCR beta sequences to specific HLA alleles. A total of fewer than 200 TCR beta chains were listed by the study as associated with cytomegalovirus. In a later analysis, most CMV-associated TCR beta chains were found to appear HLA-restricted, with HLA associations seemingly driven largely by CMV exposure. According to a later analysis, parvovirus B19, influenza, CMV and Epstein-Barr virus appeared linked to several top co-occurrence clusters. Compared with equally common non-associated chains, HLA-associated TCR beta chains in a later analysis were more clonally expanded and had lower generation probabilities. According to a later analysis, TCR association rates differed among HLA loci, with DRB1 alleles showing the most associated TCRs and HLA-C alleles showing the fewest.

Libraries were made using the immunoSEQ multiplex PCR assay. A mixture of 60 forward primers for TCR Vbeta segments and 13 reverse primers for TCR Jbeta segments was used in the multiplex PCR. Amplification of the CDR3 region of rearranged TCR beta genes was performed with a multiplex PCR assay on genomic DNA. The Illumina HiSeq System was used to sequence the amplified TCR beta libraries as 87-base-pair reads. Under the source paper's analysis protocol: A later analysis tallied 75 million to 85 million unique TCR beta chains across the 610 or so repertoires, and 10 million to 11 million of those chains were shared by two or more donors. To remove PCR and sequencing errors, raw reads were error-corrected and collapsed into unique sequences using a nearest-neighbor algorithm that merged closely related sequences. V, D and J gene segments were assigned by aligning CDR3 sequences to IMGT reference sequences. For a sequence to be retained, at least a six-nucleotide match to both a V gene segment and a J gene segment was required. Rearrangements were classified as productive when the CDR3 lacked stop codons and remained in frame with V and J, and all other rearrangements were classified as non-productive. CDR3 was defined by IMGT convention, running from the second conserved V-encoded cysteine to the conserved J-encoded phenylalanine. Sequences without an unambiguous match to a single V gene segment were excluded from the earlier analysis of about 630 of the donors. An earlier analysis of around 600 of the donors classified V segments as functional when productive rearrangements were above 56.7% and as segregating when the standard deviation between donors was above 5%. A statistical classification framework was built to diagnose cytomegalovirus status from the catalog of TCR beta chain sequences. In a later analysis, V and J genes were assigned by comparing TCR nucleotide sequences against IMGT/GENE-DB human TR gene sequences. A later analysis assigned CDR3 sequences and most-parsimonious VDJ recombination scenarios with the TCRdist pipeline. A later analysis defined each TCR beta chain by its CDR3 amino acid sequence plus V-gene family, and excluded reads lacking a unique V-gene family. As a way to deal with suspected cross-contamination and a sequencing artifact, a later analysis dropped more than 500 nucleotide sequences that were highly shared and had low generation probability. In a later analysis, a clonal expansion index was calculated for each public chain from normalized within-repertoire ranks of inferred template counts. A later analysis computed generation probabilities with a VDJ recombination model fitted to out-of-frame rearrangements, and checked the results against IGoR. In a later analysis, TCR-TCR, TCR-HLA and TCR-CMV co-occurrence was scored with hypergeometric tests, and a repertoire-size bias correction was applied to TCR pairs. A later analysis estimated false discovery rates by permuting HLA or CMV assignments 20 times. A later analysis grouped co-occurring TCRs with DBSCAN, adding TCRdist sequence similarity when clustering within HLA-allele-positive subsets. Co-occurrence clustering excluded repertoires with fewer than 30,000 or more than 120,000 public chains, plus five with anomalous nucleotide sharing. Imported from immuneACCESS, the table was reduced by TCRdb to in-frame sequences with V and J called. These copies leave out some clones; in studies compared against another copy, an unresolved V gene accounts for under half, and the cause of the remainder is not known. V and J calls and clone size are as listed in that table; D and trimming were resolved from the DNA. This sample is represented by about 73,000 clones; 80% of them were singletons. The top ten clonotypes cover 1.1% of the sample.

The V and J genes are TRBV28 and TRBJ2-2; possibly the D gene is TRBD1, per 5 matching bases. The origin of this receptor is a male donor in good health and CMV-seronegative. Sequenced: PBMCs. In nucleotide form, the sequence is TGTGCCAGCAAGACAGTCCAACCCACCGGGGAGCTGTTTTTT. This gives the protein CASKTVQPTGELFF. The full variable domain, completed from the reference TRBV28 and TRBJ2-2 proteins outside the CDR3, reads DVKVTQSSRYLVKRTGEKVFLECVQDMDHENMFWYRQDPGLGLRLIYFSYDVKMKEKGDIPEGYSVSREKKERFSLILESASTNQTSMYLCASKTVQPTGELFFGEGSRLTVL.